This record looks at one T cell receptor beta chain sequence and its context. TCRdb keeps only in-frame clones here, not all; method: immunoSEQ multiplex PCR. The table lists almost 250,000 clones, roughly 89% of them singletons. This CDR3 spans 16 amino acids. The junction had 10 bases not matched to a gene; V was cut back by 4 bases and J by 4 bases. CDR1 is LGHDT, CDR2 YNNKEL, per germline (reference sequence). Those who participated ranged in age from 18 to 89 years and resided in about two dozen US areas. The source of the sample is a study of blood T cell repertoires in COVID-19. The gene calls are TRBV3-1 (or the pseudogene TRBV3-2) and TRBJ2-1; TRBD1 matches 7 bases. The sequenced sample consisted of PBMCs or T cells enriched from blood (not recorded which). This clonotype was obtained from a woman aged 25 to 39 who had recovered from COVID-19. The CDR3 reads CASSPSEGAGYNEQFF. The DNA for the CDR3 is TGTGCCAGCAGCCCTAGTGAGGGGGCCGGATACAATGAGCAGTTCTTC.